The 12 T cell receptor beta chains reported below all come from one sample, sequenced in a study of T cell changes during pregnancy in multiple sclerosis. TCRdb's copy holds only in-frame clones and misses some; the assay was immunoSEQ multiplex PCR. Of around 120,000 clones listed, roughly nine tenths are singletons. Specimen: peripheral blood, collected after pregnancy. The receptors shown here come from a female donor with multiple sclerosis, enrolled in a pregnancy study.

The genes are TRBV11-2 and TRBJ2-1; D possibly corresponds to TRBD2 (5 bases). V gave up 5 bases and J gave up 2 bases, with 10 bases separating them. Germline CDR1 is SGHAT and CDR2 is FQNNGV. This CDR3 has 14 residues. The CDR3 DNA reads as TGTGCCAGCAGCCCAGTGGGAGCCTACAATGAGCAGTTCTTC. It translates to CASSPVGAYNEQFF.

The chain combines TRBV5-1 with TRBJ1-1; tentatively, D is TRBD1 (5 bases). Germline lookup yields CDR1 SGHRS and CDR2 YFSETQ. V gave up 5 bases and J gave up 1 base, with 9 bases separating them. This CDR3 has 13 amino acids. In nucleotides, the CDR3 is TGCGCCAGCAGTCCCACAGGGAACACTGAAGCTTTCTTT. Protein product: CASSPTGNTEAFF.

V and J are TRBV7-8 and TRBJ1-2, with 10 bases aligning to TRBD1. Germline trimming cut 5 bases from V and 8 bases from J; bases unmatched to any gene: 11. Germline lookup yields CDR1 SGHVS and CDR2 FQNEAQ. This CDR3 is built from 15 residues. DNA for the CDR3: TGTGCCAGCAGCCCGCAGACAGGGGGCGCCTGGGGCTACACCTTC. Translated, it gives CASSPQTGGAWGYTF. Variable domain in full (rest from reference TRBV7-8 and TRBJ1-2): GAGVSQSPRYKVAKRGQDVALRCDPISGHVSLFWYQQALGQGPEFLTYFQNEAQLDKSGLPSDRFFAERPEGSVSTLKIQRTQQEDSAVYLCASSPQTGGAWGYTFGSGTRLTVV.

The chain combines TRBV15 with TRBJ2-4; no definite D call. Per the germline V gene, CDR1 is LNHNV and CDR2 is YYDKDF (reference sequence). This CDR3 is built from 15 residues. Trimming removed 2 bases from V and 2 bases from J, with 10 bases in between. CDR3 in DNA: TGTGCCACCAGCAGATTGGAGCAAACCAAAAACATTCAGTACTTC. As protein: CATSRLEQTKNIQYF.

A few counts support this clone. The chain couples TRBV16 to TRBJ1-5, with TRBD1 identical over 8 bases. From germline, CDR1 is KGHSY and CDR2 FQNENV. The junction had 9 bases not matched to a gene; V was cut back by 2 bases and J by 3 bases. The CDR3 runs to 17 residues. CDR3 nucleotide sequence: TGTGCCAGCAGCCAACCGGACAGGGCCCTTAACAATCAGCCCCAGCATTTT. This translates into CASSQPDRALNNQPQHF.

CDR3 DNA sequence: TGTGCCAGCAGTTACGCCCGGGACAGGGTTGGCTACGAGCAGTACTTC. Translated, it gives CASSYARDRVGYEQYF. The V call is TRBV6-5, the J call TRBJ2-7; 9 bases agree with TRBD1. CDR1 is MNHEY and CDR2 is SVGAGI in the germline V gene. With 2 bases clipped from V and 3 bases from J, the junction kept 8 bases outside the gene matches. This CDR3 has 16 residues.

The J gene is TRBJ2-2, the V gene TRBV6-5; 7 nucleotides match TRBD1. Per the germline V gene, CDR1 is MNHEY and CDR2 is SVGAGI. V trimming: 6 bases; J trimming: 0 bases; junction bases outside the gene matches: 4. This CDR3 contains 15 residues. The CDR3 nucleotides read TGTGCCAGCAGGGCTCAGGGGGCGAACACCGGGGAGCTGTTTTTT. This gives the protein CASRAQGANTGELFF.

This clone was seen only a few times. The chain joins TRBV14 to TRBJ1-2, with TRBD1 as a possible D gene (6 bases). The CDR3 is 17 amino acids. V was trimmed by 0 bases and J by 4 bases, leaving 18 bases between them. CDR1 SGHDN and CDR2 FVKESK come from the germline V gene. The CDR3 DNA is TGTGCCAGCAGCCAAGAGGGTGGACAGAAATTCTCCTATGGCTACACCTTC. Amino acid sequence: CASSQEGGQKFSYGYTF. Full variable domain (missing parts from reference TRBV14 and TRBJ1-2): EAGVTQFPSHSVIEKGQTVTLRCDPISGHDNLYWYRRVMGKEIKFLLHFVKESKQDESGMPNNRFLAERTGGTYSTLKVQPAELEDSGVYFCASSQEGGQKFSYGYTFGSGTRLTVV.

V usage is TRBV9 and J usage is TRBJ2-5, with D unresolved. The CDR3 totals 14 residues. The V gene's germline CDR1 is SGDLS and CDR2 YYNGEE. V lost 0 bases and J 3 bases, leaving 9 bases between the germline ends. The CDR3: CASSVVGGEETQYF. The CDR3 DNA is TGTGCCAGCAGCGTAGTCGGCGGAGAAGAGACCCAGTACTTC. Drawing the rest from reference TRBV9 and TRBJ2-5, the complete variable domain is DSGVTQTPKHLITATGQRVTLRCSPRSGDLSVYWYQQSLDQGLQFLIQYYNGEERAKGNILERFSAQQFPDLHSELNLSSLELGDSALYFCASSVVGGEETQYFGPGTRLLVL.

This sequence joins TRBV6-1 and TRBJ2-2, with 8 bases that match TRBD2. The V gene end was trimmed by 4 bases and the J gene end by 7 bases; junction bases not matched to a gene: 8. The germline gives CDR1 MNHNS, CDR2 SASEGT. The CDR3 length is 15 residues. The CDR3 bases are TGTGCCAGCAGTGCCCCGGGAGGGTCGATCGGGGAGCTGTTTTTT. Its translation is CASSAPGGSIGELFF.

The V call is TRBV15, the J call TRBJ2-3; 7 bases align to TRBD2. Trimming removed 0 bases from V and 2 bases from J; junction bases left unmatched: 8. The CDR3 has 17 residues. CDR1 LNHNV and CDR2 YYDKDF come from the germline V gene (reference sequence). The CDR3 nucleotides are TGTGCCACCAGCAGAGACCGGAGCGGGGCCGACACAGATACGCAGTATTTT. The encoded protein is CATSRDRSGADTDTQYF.

This clone was detected only a few times. The chain links TRBV7-2 to TRBJ1-1; D remains unclear. Looked up from germline, CDR1 is SGHTA and CDR2 is FQGNSA. The V end was cut by 2 bases, the J end by 0 bases, with 4 bases between. The CDR3 covers 13 residues. The CDR3: CASSLPLNTEAFF. Written as DNA, the CDR3 is TGTGCCAGCAGCTTACCTTTGAACACTGAAGCTTTCTTT.